This TCR beta chain is from a study of CD8 T cells in Susac syndrome. RNA totalling roughly 0.45 to 1 ug underwent reverse transcription with random hexamers. TCRdb re-derived calls from the immunoSEQ multiplex PCR reads in MiXCR, one entry per CDR3 protein. The sample includes 200,000 to 250,000 distinct CDR3 sequences, around 93% of them seen just once. In blood CD8+ and CD4+ T cells, TCR beta underwent sequencing. The sample taken for sequencing was CD4+ T cells from PBMCs. The clonotype comes from a human donor with multiple sclerosis.

The CDR3 bases are TGTGCCAGTAGTATGGGGACTAGCGGGAGTGCGGGAGATACGCAGTATTTT. This encodes CASSMGTSGSAGDTQYF. The chain uses TRBV19 and TRBJ2-3; 14 positions agree with TRBD2. The V segment lost 3 bases and the J segment 5 bases; nucleotides outside the gene matches: 7. Germline CDR1 is LNHDA and CDR2 is SQIVND (reference sequence). CDR3 length equals 17 residues.